The 18 T cell receptor gamma chains in this list originate from one sample, sequenced in a study of gamma delta lymphoproliferative disorders and STAT genes. Sequencing used genomic DNA taken from PBMCs of patients and controls. TCRdb reprocessed the multiplex PCR reads through CATT. Of about 590 gamma-chain clones in the sample, roughly 29% are singletons; the top ten hold 15% to 20%. Sequencing used blood. Receptors were obtained from a human donor in good health.

In this sample, this clone is medium-sized. V and J are TRGV9 and TRGJ1 or TRGJ2. Here the J gene was assigned by germline matching of the DNA, as TCRdb has none. The CDR3 loop spans 14 amino acids. Germline CDR1 GITISATS, CDR2 ISYDGTV (reference sequence). V dropped 2 bases and J dropped 8; count of bases not matched to a gene: 12. Written as DNA, the CDR3 is TGTGCCTTGTGGGAGGCCCATGGAGCCCATAAGAAACTCTTT. Protein product: CALWEAHGAHKKLF.

This clone has just a few counts. TCRdb pairs this DNA with a much larger clone's protein that differs at residue 5, likely a read error; the protein shown was translated from the DNA. The rearrangement links TRGV2 to TRGJ1 or TRGJ2. TCRdb carries no J gene annotation; the J gene was assigned here by matching the DNA with germline. CDR3 size: 11 residues. Germline values: CDR1 EGSNGY, CDR2 YDSYNSKV. The DNA for the CDR3 is TGTGCCACCTGGGGCGGGCGGAGGAAACTCTTT. Its protein is CATWGGRRKLF.

This clone was observed a handful of times. A far bigger clonotype differs at one base, so this is likely a read error. No DNA is shown, since the ends of the CDR3 on it are uncertain; the CDR3 is the one TCRdb lists. Other nucleotide sequences from this sample produce the same CDR3. This CDR3 is CTTVPAFRKGEKLF. No J gene was called, and the V gene is TRGV11. TRGV11 is assigned to the ORF class and has an uncertain function. Both ends counted, the CDR3 spans 14 residues.

This clone was found a few times. The protein TCRdb lists belongs to a much larger clone and differs from this DNA's translation at residue 13, which points to a read error; the protein shown is made from the DNA. This chain links TRGV10 with TRGJP. As TCRdb names no J gene, one was assigned here on the basis of a DNA match to germline. TRGV10 is an open reading frame, and its role is uncertain. V gave up 8 bases and J gave up 23 bases; unmatched junction bases: 19. The CDR3 has 14 residues. CDR3 region: CAAWDYRTGWFKVF. The CDR3 DNA reads TGTGCTGCGTGGGATTATCGGACTGGTTGGTTCAAGGTATTT.

Comments on this clone: The DNA is omitted, as the CDR3 cannot be located on it reliably, and the CDR3 follows TCRdb's listing. The V segment is TRGV5, and no J call was made. Germline V gives CDR1 VINAFY, CDR2 YDVSNSKD. From its first to its last residue, the CDR3 has 17 amino acids. CDR3 loop: CATPAIIRNSLAVEQHF.

This clone rates as large. V usage is TRGV5 and J usage is TRGJ1 or TRGJ2. No J segment appears in TCRdb, so it was assigned here by matching the sequence to germline. Germline-derived CDR1 and CDR2 are VINAFY and YDVSNSKD. The CDR3 contains 15 residues. V dropped 0 bases and J dropped 0; count of bases not matched to a gene: 5. The CDR3 DNA reads TGTGCCACCTGGGACAGGCCGCCGAATTATTATAAGAAACTCTTT. It yields the protein CATWDRPPNYYKKLF.

A remark on this clone: The DNA is omitted, as the CDR3 cannot be located on it reliably, and the CDR3 follows TCRdb's listing. The V gene is TRGV2; the J gene was not called. CDR1 EGSNGY and CDR2 YDSYNSKV come from the germline V gene. The CDR3 region is 19 residues in length, termini included. This chain's CDR3 is CATFHHGPRGNSLAVEQHF.

In this sample, this clone is large. V and J are TRGV8 and TRGJP2. The J gene was not available in TCRdb and was assigned here by matching the DNA to germline segments. The CDR3 sequence is 15 residues long. Trimming took 3 bases from V and 0 from J; bases not matched to a gene: 4. Germline V gene data show CDR1 as VENAVY and CDR2 as YDSYNSRV. The CDR3 coding sequence is TGTGCCACCTGGGATGTAAATAGTAGTGATTGGATCAAGACGTTT. This translates into CATWDVNSSDWIKTF.

This clone was recorded a few times. The mismatch at residue 7 between this DNA's translation and the TCRdb protein of a much larger clone likely reflects a read error; the protein shown is translated from the DNA. The V gene is TRGV3, the J gene TRGJ1 or TRGJ2. Matching the DNA to germline supplied the J gene, which TCRdb does not give. Germline CDR1 VTNTFY, CDR2 YDVSTARD (reference sequence). The CDR3 is 11 residues long. V was pared by 0 bases and J by 12 bases, with 5 bases of the junction left unmatched. CDR3 region: CATWDRWGKLF. The CDR3 nucleotides read TGTGCCACCTGGGACAGGTGGGGGAAACTCTTT.

This clone is labeled large. The genes are TRGV2 and TRGJ1 or TRGJ2. Matching the DNA to germline supplied the J gene, which TCRdb does not give. The CDR3 is 12 amino acids. With V trimmed by 0 bases and J by 12 bases, 8 bases remained unmatched. Per the germline V gene, CDR1 is EGSNGY and CDR2 is YDSYNSKV. The CDR3 protein is CATWDGPGRKLF. The CDR3, as DNA: TGTGCCACCTGGGACGGGCCGGGGAGGAAACTCTTT.

The rearrangement links TRGV11 to TRGJ1 or TRGJ2. Germline matching of the DNA provided the J gene here, since TCRdb leaves it blank. TRGV11 is an open reading frame whose function is uncertain. The CDR3 runs to 15 residues. The V gene end was trimmed by 0 bases and the J gene end by 5 bases; junction bases not matched to a gene: 7. DNA for the CDR3: TGTGCCTGCTGGATTAGGCACGAGGTCGATTATAAGAAACTCTTT. It encodes CACWIRHEVDYKKLF.

The rearrangement joins TRGV4 to TRGJ1 or TRGJ2. Germline matching of the DNA provided the J gene here, since TCRdb leaves it blank. The CDR3 is 13 amino acids. Looked up from germline, CDR1 is EGSTGY and CDR2 is YDSYTSSV. The V gene end was trimmed by 6 bases and the J gene end by 2 bases; junction bases not matched to a gene: 7. CDR3: CATWFPDYYKKLF. CDR3 coding DNA: TGTGCCACCTGGTTTCCTGATTATTATAAGAAACTCTTT.

Turning to this clone: The mismatch at residue 3 between this DNA's translation and the TCRdb protein of a much larger clone likely reflects a read error; the protein shown is translated from the DNA. This sequence joins TRGV8 and TRGJP2. Because TCRdb records no J gene, it was assigned here through a match of the DNA to germline. CDR1 and CDR2 from the germline V gene are VENAVY and YDSYNSRV. The CDR3 runs 15 residues. The CDR3 here is CAIWDKLGSDWIKTF. The CDR3 bases are TGTGCCATCTGGGATAAATTGGGTAGTGATTGGATCAAGACGTTT.

This clone is classed as large. V is TRGV5 and J is TRGJ1 or TRGJ2. Germline matching of the DNA provided the J gene here, since TCRdb leaves it blank. Unmatched junction bases numbered 11, after V lost 0 bases and J lost 9 bases. The CDR3 covers 14 residues. Germline CDR1 reads VINAFY; CDR2 reads YDVSNSKD. In nucleotides, the CDR3 is TGTGCCACCTGGGACAGGGTACTGGTCGGTAAGAAACTCTTT. It yields the protein CATWDRVLVGKKLF.

This clone counts as large. This chain links TRGV9 with TRGJ1 or TRGJ2. TCRdb carries no J gene annotation; the J gene was assigned here by matching the DNA with germline. The CDR3 has 14 residues. The germline V gene has CDR1 GITISATS and CDR2 ISYDGTV (reference sequence). With V trimmed by 0 bases and J by 2 bases, 4 bases remained unmatched. The CDR3 reads CALWEVRDYYKKLF. The CDR3 nucleotides are TGTGCCTTGTGGGAGGTGCGGGATTATTATAAGAAACTCTTT.

This clone counts as large. This chain uses TRGV2 with TRGJP2. The J gene was not available in TCRdb and was assigned here by matching the DNA to germline segments. This CDR3 is built from 14 residues. The trim removed 5 bases at V and 6 bases at J, leaving 9 bases unmatched. Germline CDR1 EGSNGY, CDR2 YDSYNSKV. Here the CDR3 DNA reads TGTGCCACCTGGGGGGGGTGGGGTGATTGGATCAAGACGTTT. Residues: CATWGGWGDWIKTF.

About this clone: The limits of the CDR3 on the DNA are not certain, so only TCRdb's listed CDR3 is given. The V gene corresponds to TRGV2; no J gene was called. The CDR3 spans 19 amino acids, including both terminal residues. CDR1 EGSNGY and CDR2 YDSYNSKV come from the germline V gene. The CDR3 protein is CATWDVRDIRNSLAVEQHF.

By share, this clone ranks as large (0.1 to 1%). The chain couples TRGV10 to TRGJ1 or TRGJ2. Since TCRdb gives no J gene, matching the DNA to germline was used here to assign it. TRGV10 falls under the ORF class, with uncertain function. The CDR3 totals 12 residues. Losses at the gene ends were 8 bases for V and 3 bases for J; bases not matched to a gene: 5. The CDR3: CAAWAPYYKKLF. CDR3 nucleotides: TGTGCTGCGTGGGCCCCTTATTATAAGAAACTCTTT.